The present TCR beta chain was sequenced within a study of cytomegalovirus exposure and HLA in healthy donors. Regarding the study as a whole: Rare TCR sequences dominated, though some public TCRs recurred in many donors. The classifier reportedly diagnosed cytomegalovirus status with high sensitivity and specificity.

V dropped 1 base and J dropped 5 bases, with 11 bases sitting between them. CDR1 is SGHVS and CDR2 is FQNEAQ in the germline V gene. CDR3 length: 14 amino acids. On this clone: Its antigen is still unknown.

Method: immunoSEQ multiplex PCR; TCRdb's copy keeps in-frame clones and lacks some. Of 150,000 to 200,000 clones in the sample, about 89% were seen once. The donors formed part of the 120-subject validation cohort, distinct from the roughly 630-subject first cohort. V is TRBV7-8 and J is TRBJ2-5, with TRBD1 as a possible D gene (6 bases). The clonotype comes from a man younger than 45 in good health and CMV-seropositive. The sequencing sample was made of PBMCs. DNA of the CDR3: TGTGCCAGCAGCTTAGTCTCAGGGGAGGAGACCCAGTACTTC. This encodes CASSLVSGEETQYF.